This T cell receptor beta chain is drawn from a study of T cell repertoires in cytomegalovirus infection. Study in general: Public TCR beta signatures indicated both CMV infection and matching HLA type. General observations from the study: The ex vivo response was dominated by HLA-C-restricted CMV-specific TCR beta clonotypes. The cumulative frequency of public TCR beta families distinguished individuals who carried CMV together with the relevant HLA.

CDR1 MGHDK and CDR2 SYGVNS come from the germline V gene. The ends lost 6 bases at V and 4 bases at J; junction bases unmatched: 4. The CDR3 contains 15 residues. TCRdb passed the reads through MiXCR, listing each CDR3 protein once. The repertoire holds 560,000 or so distinct CDR3 sequences, with 16% as singletons. Many counts were recorded for this clonotype. Its antigen remains unidentified. The receptor comes from a human donor in good health (CMV status not recorded). Some clones in this sample may be carry-over from other donors' samples. The chain carries TRBV25-1 and TRBJ2-1; 12 positions match TRBD2. What was sequenced was CD8+ T cells from PBMCs. CDR3 sequence reads: CASRPSGRGYNEQFF. Written as DNA, the CDR3 is TGTGCCAGCAGGCCTAGCGGGAGGGGATACAATGAGCAGTTCTTC.